This record covers a single T cell receptor beta chain. No antigen is known for it. The CDR3 has 16 residues. V lost 3 bases, J lost 0 bases, and 5 bases stayed unmatched. CDR1 and CDR2 from the germline V gene are KGHSH and LQKENI. This specimen belongs to a study of blood T cells in healthy people across ages. The overall study: When template switching was applied, about one barcoded beta molecule was captured per two T cells.

General study findings and limits: Diversity was estimated from one million T cells, and these estimates were considered underestimates.

A second 7 to 11 cycle PCR used barcoded and J-beta primers. Every sample returned 2.5 million or more CDR3-containing paired-end reads. TCRdb analysed the 5' RACE reads with MiXCR anew, one entry per CDR3 protein. The table has 1.5 million to 2 million distinct CDR3 sequences, roughly 49% seen once; the top ten hold approximately 2.1%. Sequenced material: blood. The chain employs TRBV18 and TRBJ2-5; 9 bases align to TRBD1. The receptor was derived from a woman aged 40 to 50 in good health. CDR3: CASSPWTGDDQETQYF. CDR3 DNA: TGTGCCAGCTCACCGTGGACAGGGGATGACCAAGAGACCCAGTACTTC.